This paragraph reports one T cell receptor (beta chain). This sample was included in a study of blood T cell repertoires in COVID-19. Study summary: There were acute and convalescent COVID-19 samples, and they came from the United States, Italy and Spain. PBMCs, B-cell-depleted T cells, or T cells were the source of the cDNA or gDNA that made up the material.

V lost 4 bases and J 2 bases, leaving 8 bases between the germline ends. The CDR3 contains 13 residues. Germline V gene sequence: CDR1 MNHEY, CDR2 SMNVEV (reference sequence). As handled by the study authors: How many nucleated cells were present was estimated from reference gene primer amplification. TCRdb's table, derived via immunoSEQ multiplex PCR, lists solely in-frame clones and lacks some. The V and J calls and the clone size are those of that table, but D and trimming were determined from the DNA. The table records about 250,000 clones, about 88% of them present only once. Sequencing input: peripheral blood. This TCR came from a woman between 35 and 50 years old who had recovered from COVID-19. The chain has TRBV27 and TRBJ1-1; no clear D gene. The CDR3 bases are TGTGCCAGCAGTTCACGGGAAAACACTGAAGCTTTCTTT. Its protein is CASSSRENTEAFF.